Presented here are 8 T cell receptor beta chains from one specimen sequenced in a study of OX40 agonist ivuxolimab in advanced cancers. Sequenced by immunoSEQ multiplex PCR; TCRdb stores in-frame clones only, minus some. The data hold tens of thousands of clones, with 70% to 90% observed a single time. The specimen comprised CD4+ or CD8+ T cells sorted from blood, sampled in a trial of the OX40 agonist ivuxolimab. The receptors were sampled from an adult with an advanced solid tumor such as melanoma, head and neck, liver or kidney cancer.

CDR3 amino acids: CASRGGSYEQYF. The CDR3 nucleotides are TGTGCCAGCAGAGGGGGGTCCTACGAGCAGTACTTC. The chain carries TRBV11-1 and TRBJ2-7, with D possibly being TRBD1 or TRBD2 (6 bases each). This CDR3 contains 12 residues. Germline V gene data show CDR1 as SGHAT and CDR2 as FQDESV (reference sequence). V dropped 6 bases and J dropped 1 base, with 7 bases sitting between them.

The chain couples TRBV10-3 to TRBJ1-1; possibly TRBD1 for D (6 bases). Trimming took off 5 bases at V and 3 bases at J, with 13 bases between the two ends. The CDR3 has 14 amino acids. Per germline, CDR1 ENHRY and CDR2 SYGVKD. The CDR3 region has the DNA TGTGCCATCAGTCATACAGGGTCGGACACTGAAGCTTTCTTT. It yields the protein CAISHTGSDTEAFF.

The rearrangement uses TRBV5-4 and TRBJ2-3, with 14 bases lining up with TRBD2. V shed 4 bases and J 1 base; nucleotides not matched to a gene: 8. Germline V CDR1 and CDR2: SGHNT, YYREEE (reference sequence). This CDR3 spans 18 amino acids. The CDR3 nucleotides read TGTGCCAGCAGCGACGGGACTAGCGGGGGTTTCGGCACAGATACGCAGTATTTT. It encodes CASSDGTSGGFGTDTQYF.

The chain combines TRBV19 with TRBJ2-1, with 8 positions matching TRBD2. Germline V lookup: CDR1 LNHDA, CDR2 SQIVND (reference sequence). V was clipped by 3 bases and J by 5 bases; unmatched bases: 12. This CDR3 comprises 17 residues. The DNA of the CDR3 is TGTGCCAGTAGTATCTCGGGTCGCGGGGGGCCTAACAATGAGCAGTTCTTC. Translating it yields CASSISGRGGPNNEQFF. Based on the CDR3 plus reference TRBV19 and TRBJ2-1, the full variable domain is DGGITQSPKYLFRKEGQNVTLSCEQNLNHDAMYWYRQDPGQGLRLIYYSQIVNDFQKGDIAEGYSVSREKKESFPLTVTSAQKNPTAFYLCASSISGRGGPNNEQFFGPGTRLTVL.

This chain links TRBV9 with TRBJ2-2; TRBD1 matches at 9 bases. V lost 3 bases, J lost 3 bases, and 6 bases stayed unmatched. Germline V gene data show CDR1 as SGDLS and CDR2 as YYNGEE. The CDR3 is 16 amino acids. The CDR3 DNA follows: TGTGCCAGCAGCGGTTACAGGGGGCAGGACACCGGGGAGCTGTTTTTT. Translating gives CASSGYRGQDTGELFF.

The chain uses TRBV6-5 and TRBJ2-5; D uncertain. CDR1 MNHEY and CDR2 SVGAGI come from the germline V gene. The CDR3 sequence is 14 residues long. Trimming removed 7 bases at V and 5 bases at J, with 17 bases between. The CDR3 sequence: CASTYSAGWETQYF. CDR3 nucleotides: TGTGCCAGCACCTACTCGGCAGGTTGGGAGACCCAGTACTTC.

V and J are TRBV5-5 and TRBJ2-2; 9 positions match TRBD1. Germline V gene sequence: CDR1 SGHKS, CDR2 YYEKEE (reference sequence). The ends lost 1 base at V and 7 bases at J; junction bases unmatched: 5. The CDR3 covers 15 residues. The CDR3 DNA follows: TGTGCCAGCAGCTTGAACAGGGGGCTTATCGGGGAGCTGTTTTTT. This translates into CASSLNRGLIGELFF.

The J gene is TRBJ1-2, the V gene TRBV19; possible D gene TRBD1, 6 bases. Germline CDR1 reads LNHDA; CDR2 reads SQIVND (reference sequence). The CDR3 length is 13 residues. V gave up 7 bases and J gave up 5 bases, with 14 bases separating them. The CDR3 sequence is CASTLTGPYGYTF. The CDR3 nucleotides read TGTGCCAGTACCCTCACAGGGCCTTATGGCTACACCTTC.